Following are 26 T cell receptor beta chains from one sample sequenced in a study of cytomegalovirus exposure and HLA in healthy donors (dated by TCRdb to 2017 to 2019). The library was made by the immunoSEQ multiplex PCR assay. A mixture of 60 forward primers for TCR Vbeta segments and 13 reverse primers for TCR Jbeta segments was used in the multiplex PCR. Held by TCRdb, this immuneACCESS table contains in-frame sequences only and omits some clones. Under half of the omission traces to an unresolved V gene where checked; the cause of the rest is unknown. This sample comprises fewer than 200,000 clones, roughly a tenth of them detected only once. The ten largest clones represent over 1% of the sample. Sequenced sample: PBMCs. All receptors come from a young woman in good health and CMV-seropositive.

The chain carries TRBV7-9 and TRBJ2-2; the D is unclear. Germline V gene sequence: CDR1 SEHNR, CDR2 FQNEAQ (reference sequence). This CDR3 is built from 14 residues. Trimming removed 4 bases at V and 0 bases at J, with 6 bases between. This CDR3 is CASSSDSNTGELFF. The CDR3 region has the DNA TGTGCCAGCAGCTCAGATTCGAACACCGGGGAGCTGTTTTTT.

This clone was found a few times. This chain connects TRBV2 to TRBJ2-1; possibly TRBD2 for D (5 bases). Deletions cut 3 bases from V and 1 base from J, with 7 bases between. This CDR3 spans 14 amino acids. CDR1 SNHLY and CDR2 FYNNEI come from the germline V gene. DNA of the CDR3: TGTGCCAGCAGTGAGAGGGTTTCCTACAATGAGCAGTTCTTC. This sequence encodes CASSERVSYNEQFF.

The chain couples TRBV21-1 to TRBJ2-1; the table's D call, TRBD1, has no DNA check behind it. TRBV21-1 is a documented pseudogene. CDR3 length: 19 residues. The CDR3 coding sequence is TGTGCCAGCAGCATTAGGGCGGGACAGGGGGCAAGGACCTACAATGAGCAGTTCTTC. Translating gives CASSIRAGQGARTYNEQFF.

Only a few counts were recorded for this clone. The gene calls are TRBV5-6 and TRBJ1-5; D is perhaps TRBD1 (6 bases). V lost 4 bases and J lost 2, with 13 bases in between. Germline V gives CDR1 SGHDT, CDR2 YYEEEE. The CDR3 totals 15 residues. CDR3 DNA: TGTGCCAGCAGCCCGCACGGGGGGCGCAATCAGCCCCAGCATTTT. Translated, it gives CASSPHGGRNQPQHF.

The V call is TRBV20-1, the J call TRBJ2-5, with a possible D match to TRBD1 (6 bases). The CDR3 runs to 11 residues. With 6 bases removed from V and 7 bases from J, the gap between germline ends came to 12 bases. Germline V lookup: CDR1 DFQATT, CDR2 SNEGSKA (reference sequence). In DNA form, the CDR3 reads TGCAGTGCCTACAGGGACGGGACCCAGTACTTC. Encoded protein: CSAYRDGTQYF.

V gene TRBV2 combines with J gene TRBJ2-4; 11 nucleotides line up with TRBD2. V trimming: 6 bases; J trimming: 8 bases; junction bases outside the gene matches: 3. Germline V lookup: CDR1 SNHLY, CDR2 FYNNEI. CDR3 size: 13 residues. The CDR3 nucleotides are TGTGCCAGCAGCTTTAGCGGGGGGGACATTCAGTACTTC. As protein: CASSFSGGDIQYF. Complete variable domain (other parts from reference TRBV2 and TRBJ2-4): EPEVTQTPSHQVTQMGQEVILRCVPISNHLYFYWYRQILGQKVEFLVSFYNNEISEKSEIFDDQFSVERPDGSNFTLKIRSTKLEDSAMYFCASSFSGGDIQYFGAGTRLSVL.

This clone was seen a few times. V is TRBV5-4 and J is TRBJ2-7; 16 bases line up with TRBD2. V shed 9 bases and J 4 bases; nucleotides not matched to a gene: 16. This CDR3 is 18 amino acids long. Germline lookup yields CDR1 SGHNT and CDR2 YYREEE (reference sequence). The CDR3 DNA reads as TGTGCCACTCCTTCCCCCGGGACTAGCGGGAGGGCCTTATACGAGCAGTACTTC. Its translation: CATPSPGTSGRALYEQYF.

This chain links TRBV2 with TRBJ1-2; D not certain. The germline CDR1 and CDR2 sequences are SNHLY and FYNNEI. V was pared by 7 bases and J by 8 bases, with 14 bases between. There are 12 residues in the CDR3. The CDR3 loop is CASKSDLGGYTF. In DNA, the CDR3 is TGTGCCAGCAAATCTGACCTCGGGGGCTACACCTTC. Full variable domain (remainder filled in from reference TRBV2 and TRBJ1-2): EPEVTQTPSHQVTQMGQEVILRCVPISNHLYFYWYRQILGQKVEFLVSFYNNEISEKSEIFDDQFSVERPDGSNFTLKIRSTKLEDSAMYFCASKSDLGGYTFGSGTRLTVV.

This clone has more than one count but fewer than ten. This chain connects TRBV2 to TRBJ1-2; 8 bases are a match to TRBD1. The CDR3 is made up of 13 amino acids. V lost 5 bases and J lost 5; bases outside the gene matches: 4. Germline-derived CDR1 and CDR2 are SNHLY and FYNNEI. This CDR3 reads CASSFDRGYGYTF. CDR3 coding DNA: TGTGCCAGCAGTTTCGACAGGGGTTATGGCTACACCTTC.

The chain combines TRBV7-9 with TRBJ1-2, with 7 bases that match TRBD1. V was clipped by 0 bases and J by 8 bases; unmatched bases: 3. Looked up from germline, CDR1 is SEHNR and CDR2 is FQNEAQ (reference sequence). The CDR3 contains 13 residues. In DNA form, the CDR3 reads TGTGCCAGCAGCTTAGCGACAGGGTACGGCTACACCTTC. Encoded protein: CASSLATGYGYTF. The full variable domain, with the rest looked up from reference TRBV7-9 and TRBJ1-2, is DTGVSQNPRHKITKRGQNVTFRCDPISEHNRLYWYRQTLGQGPEFLTYFQNEAQLEKSRLLSDRFSAERPKGSFSTLEIQRTEQGDSAMYLCASSLATGYGYTFGSGTRLTVV.

The chain carries TRBV15 and TRBJ2-1; 13 bases align to TRBD2. J lost 7 bases, V lost 2 bases, and 17 bases had no gene match. This CDR3 is built from 20 residues. Germline loops: CDR1 LNHNV, CDR2 YYDKDF (reference sequence). In DNA, the CDR3 is TGTGCCACCAGCAGACATGCCGGGACTAGCGGGAAAGGGGTTGATAATGAGCAGTTCTTC. It translates to CATSRHAGTSGKGVDNEQFF.

This clone came up a few times. V is TRBV7-3 and J is TRBJ2-3, with 9 positions matching TRBD2. The CDR3 totals 14 residues. V lost 5 bases, J lost 3 bases, and 3 bases stayed unmatched. CDR1 and CDR2 from the germline V gene are SGHTA and FQGTGA. The CDR3 DNA is TGTGCCAGCAGCATTAGCGGGAGAACAGATACGCAGTATTTT. As protein: CASSISGRTDTQYF.

This clone was seen only a few times. The chain combines TRBV4-1 with TRBJ2-1, with D possibly TRBD2 on 6 matching bases. The CDR3 extends over 16 amino acids. V gave up 0 bases and J gave up 7 bases, with 16 bases separating them. Germline V lookup: CDR1 MGHRA, CDR2 YSYEKL. The CDR3 here is CASSQDFLAGGNEQFF. The CDR3 DNA follows: TGCGCCAGCAGCCAAGATTTTCTAGCCGGAGGGAATGAGCAGTTCTTC.

This clone was counted between two and nine times. The chain employs TRBV5-8 and TRBJ2-1; D perhaps matches TRBD2 (6 bases). Germline loops: CDR1 SGHTS, CDR2 YDEGEE. V lost 6 bases to trimming and J lost 5 bases, with 15 bases between them. The length of the CDR3 is 14 residues. Here the CDR3 DNA reads TGTGCCAGCAACTCAGATGGCGGGAACAATGAGCAGTTCTTC. It specifies CASNSDGGNNEQFF.

The rearrangement joins TRBV19 to TRBJ2-7, with 9 bases matching TRBD2. There are 18 residues in the CDR3. The germline CDR1 and CDR2 sequences are LNHDA and SQIVND (reference sequence). The V and J ends lost 2 bases and 5 bases, in that order; junction bases with no gene match: 16. The CDR3 region is CASSIMGGGSGSMNEQYF. DNA of the CDR3: TGTGCCAGTAGTATAATGGGGGGGGGTAGCGGGAGTATGAACGAGCAGTACTTC.

V is TRBV2 and J is TRBJ2-3; TRBD1 might be the D (5 bases). V lost 3 bases to trimming and J lost 1 base, with 8 bases between them. From germline, CDR1 is SNHLY and CDR2 FYNNEI. CDR3 size: 14 residues. CDR3 in DNA: TGTGCCAGCAGTGAGCAAGGGGGCACAGATACGCAGTATTTT. Protein: CASSEQGGTDTQYF.

There are a few counts of this clone. The gene calls are TRBV7-2 and TRBJ2-5, with 8 bases that match TRBD2. Germline CDR1 is SGHTA and CDR2 is FQGNSA. The CDR3 extends over 18 amino acids. Trimming removed 0 bases from V and 2 bases from J; junction bases left unmatched: 11. The chain's CDR3 is CASSLAASGFGLQETQYF. The CDR3 nucleotides read TGTGCCAGCAGCTTAGCCGCTAGCGGGTTCGGATTACAAGAGACCCAGTACTTC.

This clone turned up a few times. The chain links TRBV5-6 to TRBJ2-1, with a tentative D call TRBD1 (5 bases). Germline lookup yields CDR1 SGHDT and CDR2 YYEEEE. The CDR3 has 12 residues. Between the trimmed V and J ends, which lost 4 bases and 6 bases, there was a span of 8 bases. The CDR3 region has the DNA TGTGCCAGCAGCCAGGGCCCCAATGAGCAGTTCTTC. Translation: CASSQGPNEQFF.

There are a few counts of this clone. The rearrangement links TRBV4-1 to TRBJ1-5; D remains ambiguous. Germline V gives CDR1 MGHRA, CDR2 YSYEKL. V lost 0 bases to trimming and J lost 6 bases, with 9 bases between them. This CDR3 has 14 amino acids. CDR3 coding DNA: TGCGCCAGCAGCCAAGATGGGAGATCTCAGCCCCAGCATTTT. Residues: CASSQDGRSQPQHF.

V gene TRBV15 combines with J gene TRBJ2-7; tentative D call: TRBD2 (5 bases). The germline V gene encodes CDR1 LNHNV and CDR2 YYDKDF (reference sequence). This CDR3 spans 13 amino acids. V dropped 4 bases and J dropped 8 bases, with 15 bases sitting between them. CDR3 DNA sequence: TGTGCCACCAGCAACCGGGCCAGCGGACAGCAGTACTTC. Its protein product is CATSNRASGQQYF.

This clone has a handful of counts. V usage is TRBV19 and J usage is TRBJ2-3, with 7 bases matching TRBD2. V was clipped by 10 bases and J by 2 bases; unmatched bases: 6. Germline-derived CDR1 and CDR2 are LNHDA and SQIVND (reference sequence). The CDR3 contains 13 residues. The CDR3 spells CATSGALTDTQYF. The CDR3 DNA reads as TGTGCCACTAGCGGAGCCCTCACAGATACGCAGTATTTT.

The chain combines TRBV5-1 with TRBJ2-5; 8 nucleotides line up with TRBD2. There are 14 residues in the CDR3. Germline-derived CDR1 and CDR2 are SGHRS and YFSETQ. After removal of 4 bases from V and 3 bases from J, the junction contained 5 bases not matched to a gene. CDR3 nucleotides: TGCGCCAGCAGCCCCGGGGGGGTTGAAGAGACCCAGTACTTC. Translating gives CASSPGGVEETQYF.

The rearrangement uses TRBV19 and TRBJ1-1; perhaps TRBD1 as D (6 bases). V was trimmed by 8 bases and J by 5 bases, leaving 15 bases between them. CDR3 size: 13 residues. CDR1 and CDR2 from the germline V gene are LNHDA and SQIVND (reference sequence). The CDR3 is CASLGALGTEAFF. DNA for the CDR3: TGTGCCAGTTTGGGGGCGTTAGGTACTGAAGCTTTCTTT. The full variable domain, rest sourced from reference TRBV19 and TRBJ1-1, is DGGITQSPKYLFRKEGQNVTLSCEQNLNHDAMYWYRQDPGQGLRLIYYSQIVNDFQKGDIAEGYSVSREKKESFPLTVTSAQKNPTAFYLCASLGALGTEAFFGQGTRLTVV.

This rearrangement joins TRBV4-2 to TRBJ2-3; D may be TRBD2 (6 bases). V was clipped by 4 bases and J by 6 bases, with 14 bases between them. Germline assignment: CDR1 LGHNA and CDR2 YNFKEQ. This CDR3 comprises 14 residues. The CDR3 protein is CASSPGTRGDTQYF. The CDR3 nucleotides read TGTGCCAGCAGCCCAGGGACTCGGGGGGATACGCAGTATTTT.

This clone has a handful of counts. The chain employs TRBV9 and TRBJ2-7, with a weak D call TRBD2 (5 bases). CDR3 length equals 14 residues. The V gene lost 4 bases and the J gene lost 2 bases, with 13 bases spanning the gap. Germline CDR1 is SGDLS and CDR2 is YYNGEE. The CDR3 DNA sequence: TGTGCCAGCAGCAGGTTCGGGCGGGCCTACGAGCAGTACTTC. Translation: CASSRFGRAYEQYF. Full variable domain (remainder filled in from reference TRBV9 and TRBJ2-7): DSGVTQTPKHLITATGQRVTLRCSPRSGDLSVYWYQQSLDQGLQFLIQYYNGEERAKGNILERFSAQQFPDLHSELNLSSLELGDSALYFCASSRFGRAYEQYFGPGTRLTVT.

J is TRBJ2-1 and V is TRBV28, with a possible D match to TRBD2 (7 bases). CDR1 and CDR2 from the germline V gene are MDHEN and SYDVKM. The CDR3 consists of 16 residues. Deletions cut 7 bases from V and 3 bases from J, with 19 bases between. The CDR3 bases are TGTGCCAGCACCTCGGGGAGGGGGGACCACTACAATGAGCAGTTCTTC. It translates to CASTSGRGDHYNEQFF.